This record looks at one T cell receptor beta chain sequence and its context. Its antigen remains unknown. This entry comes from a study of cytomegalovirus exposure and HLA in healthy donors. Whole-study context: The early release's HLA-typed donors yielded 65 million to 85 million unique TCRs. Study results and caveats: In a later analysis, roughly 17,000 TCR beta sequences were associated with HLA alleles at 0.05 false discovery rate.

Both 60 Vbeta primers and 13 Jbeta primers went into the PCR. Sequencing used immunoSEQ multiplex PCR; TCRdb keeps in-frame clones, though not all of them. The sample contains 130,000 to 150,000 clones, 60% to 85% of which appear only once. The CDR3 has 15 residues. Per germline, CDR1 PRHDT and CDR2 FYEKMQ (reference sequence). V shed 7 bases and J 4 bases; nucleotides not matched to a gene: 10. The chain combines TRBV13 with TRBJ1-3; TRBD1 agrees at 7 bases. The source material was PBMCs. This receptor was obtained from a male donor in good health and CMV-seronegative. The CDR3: CASTQGGRSGNTIYF. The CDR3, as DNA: TGTGCCAGCACCCAAGGGGGCCGGTCGGGAAACACCATATATTTT.